This T cell receptor beta chain was documented in a study of T-cell memory formation after mild COVID-19 (dated by TCRdb to about 2021). Background for the entire study: TCR sequence clusters from the two donors were found to be largely donor specific. The cohort was made up of two young adult volunteers, one female and one male, who were previously healthy. In a couple of donors, T-cell clones that expanded and contracted after mild COVID-19 were followed by sequencing TCRalpha and TCRbeta repertoires longitudinally.

Its CDR3 holds 15 amino acids, cysteine through phenylalanine. Solely the CDR3 DNA is kept, with 45 bases framed from the first base. V is pruned by 0 bases and J by 2 bases, leaving 5 bases of the junction without a gene match. From a lookup of the germline V gene (reference sequence), CDR1 and CDR2 are DFQATT and SNEGSKA. The run used an Illumina NovaSeq 6000. Using 5'RACE with constant-segment primers, TCRalpha and TCRbeta cDNA libraries were constructed, with sample barcodes and unique molecular identifiers added in the process. Trizol reagent was used to extract RNA from every sample. Library amplification was performed in two PCR steps, and a second sample barcode and Illumina TruSeq adapters were introduced in the second step. Sequencing of libraries was performed on an Illumina NovaSeq with 2 x 150 bp paired-end reads. The original pipeline was this. Demultiplexing of reads and collapsing into UMI-guided consensus sequences were performed with migec v1.2.7. With mixcr v2.1.11, UMI consensuses were aligned to TRA and TRB V and J templates and assembled into clonotypes. A clonotype was counted as expanded or contracted only if both edgeR and NoisET called the change significant, with noise models trained on biological replicates. For edgeR calls, the cutoffs were a false discovery rate-adjusted p below 0.01 and a log2 fold-change threshold of 1. As an exploratory analysis of dynamics, max-normalized trajectories of the 1000 most abundant clonotypes were examined by PCA with hierarchical clustering. The CD4 or CD8 phenotype of responding clones was assigned using the separately sequenced CD4+ and CD8+ repertoires. TCRdb's own reprocessing of the public reads used fastp at Q25 and MiXCR and kept productive beta chains. Rows with one shared CDR3 protein collapse into an entry with the most common genes and DNA. The authors' filters were not applied to this entry. The sample yields 400,000 to 500,000 distinct CDR3 sequences; about 24% were counted once. Around 9.5% of the sample goes to the ten largest clones.

Ficoll-Paque density gradient centrifugation was used to isolate PBMCs. The paper's findings and limits, for the study overall: Contracting CD4+ clones were located mainly in the CM and EM memory subsets, whereas CD8+ clones were found to be enriched in EMRA. Some responding clones were found in pre-infection memory, which suggests that pre-existing cross-reactive memory T cells took part in the SARS-CoV-2 response. The study included only two mild cases, and larger cohorts that include severe cases with pre-infection samples were judged to be necessary. The second-wave clones that peaked on day 37 were not confirmed to be SARS-CoV-2 specific. Clones that contracted from day 15 to 85 showed balanced CD4/CD8 phenotypes, whereas a second wave of clones that expanded from day 15 to 37 leaned towards CD4+.

A word on this clonotype: The target of this receptor is not known. There are no base qualities to consult, and no much larger clone falls within one base.

The sequencing sample was made of PBMCs or a T cell subset sorted from them (not recorded which). Recombination connected TRBV20-1 to TRBJ2-7; the central 9 bases match TRBD2. This TCR was recovered from an adult woman who had mild COVID-19 (a few samples of this study predate the infection). The sample titles of this study are shuffled in the database, so cell type and time point are left out; the donor was told from shared clones. For the CDR3, the sequence is CSARDMVAGAYEQYF. The DNA sequence is TGCAGTGCTAGAGATATGGTAGCGGGAGCCTACGAGCAGTACTTC.